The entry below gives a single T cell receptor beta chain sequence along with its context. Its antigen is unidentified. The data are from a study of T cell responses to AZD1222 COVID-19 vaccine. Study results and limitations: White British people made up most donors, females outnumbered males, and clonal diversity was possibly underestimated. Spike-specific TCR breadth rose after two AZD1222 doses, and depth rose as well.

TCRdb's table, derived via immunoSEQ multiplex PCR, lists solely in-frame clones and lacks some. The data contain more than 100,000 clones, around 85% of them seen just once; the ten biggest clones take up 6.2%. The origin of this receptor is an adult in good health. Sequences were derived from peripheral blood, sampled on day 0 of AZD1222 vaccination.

CDR3 amino acids: CVSQQGRAEQYF. The CDR3 DNA follows: TGTGTCAGCCAACAGGGGAGGGCAGAGCAGTACTTC. The J gene is TRBJ2-7, the V gene TRBV7-5. TRBV7-5 is a known pseudogene. CDR3 size: 12 residues.